The T cell receptor beta chain under discussion was sequenced for a study of CXCR3-negative and CXCR3-positive naive CD8 T cells. Study-level background: The dataset comprises 110 million to 150 million TRB reads in total, with about 1.5 +/- 0.3 million reads per library. Findings and caveats of the study: Memory cells diverged, while naive CXCR3-positive and CXCR3-negative cells had similar TRBV-TRBJ usage. TRB CDR3s were more hydrophobic in CXCR3-positive than in CXCR3-negative naive cells.

Naive CD8+ T cells were CD45RO-CCR7+CD27+CD95-. The libraries of TRB cDNA were constructed through 5' RACE using UMI labels. Each CDR3 protein gets one entry in TCRdb, which reprocessed the 5' RACE reads and gives no DNA. Here the sample table reports 70,000 to 95,000 distinct CDR3 sequences. Regarding this clonotype: The antigen remains unidentified.

There are 15 residues in the CDR3. From germline, CDR1 is DFQATT and CDR2 SNEGSKA (reference sequence). This chain connects TRBV20-1 to TRBJ1-5. The receptor comes from a human donor in good health. Some clones in this sample may be carry-over from other donors' samples. Sequencing was performed on naive CXCR3- CD8+ T cells from blood. As to subset: CD45RO-CCR7+CD27+CD95- naive CD8+ T cells lacking CXCR3 (TNR3-). The CDR3 is CSARGRIEANQPQHF.